These 23 T cell receptor beta chains were all obtained from the same sample, sequenced in a study of blood T cells in healthy people across ages. Primers used in a second PCR of roughly 6 to 11 cycles were a sample-barcoded 5' primer and a J-beta primer mix. TCRdb analysed the 5' RACE reads with MiXCR anew, one entry per CDR3 protein. Among about 670,000 distinct CDR3 sequences listed, 40% to 50% were seen once. The material sequenced was blood. These TCRs come from a man older than 75 in good health.

This clonotype showed up just a few times. The chain joins TRBV7-3 to TRBJ2-1, with a weak D call TRBD2 (6 bases). The CDR3 sequence is 18 residues long. V was shortened by 5 bases and J by 7 bases, with 27 bases between the two germline ends. Per the germline V gene, CDR1 is SGHTA and CDR2 is FQGTGA. The DNA of the CDR3 is TGTGCCAGCAGCCTTTCCGGGAGACTCCCCGACCGAAAAAATGAGCAGTTCTTC. Its protein product is CASSLSGRLPDRKNEQFF.

This clonotype turned up a few times. The chain joins TRBV4-1 to TRBJ2-1; the D gene is possibly TRBD1 (7 bases). This CDR3 is 18 amino acids long. Trimming removed 4 bases from V and 3 bases from J, with 22 bases in between. Germline values: CDR1 MGHRA, CDR2 YSYEKL. CDR3 sequence: CASSPQIGGGGLYNEQFF. DNA for the CDR3: TGCGCCAGCAGCCCCCAAATCGGCGGAGGGGGCCTCTACAATGAGCAGTTCTTC.

This clonotype was observed a handful of times. This chain joins TRBV4-2 and TRBJ2-3; no clear D. Trimming stripped 3 bases from V and 1 base from J, with 2 bases between. The CDR3 runs 12 residues. The germline CDR1 and CDR2 sequences are LGHNA and YNFKEQ. The CDR3 loop reads CASSHRTDTQYF. The CDR3 DNA reads as TGTGCCAGCAGCCATCGCACAGATACGCAGTATTTT.

This clonotype has just a few counts. The chain employs TRBV3-1 and TRBJ1-6; TRBD1 might be the D (6 bases). Per the germline V gene, CDR1 is LGHDT and CDR2 is YNNKEL (reference sequence). The CDR3 totals 15 residues. Deletions cut 1 base from V and 7 bases from J, with 11 bases between. The CDR3 region is CASSQVDRRNSPLHF. The CDR3 DNA reads as TGTGCCAGCAGCCAAGTCGACAGGAGGAATTCACCCCTCCACTTT.

The chain uses TRBV7-2 and TRBJ2-7, with D possibly TRBD1 on 6 matching bases. Germline lookup yields CDR1 SGHTA and CDR2 FQGNSA. This CDR3 has 14 residues. V lost 5 bases and J lost 0, with 11 bases in between. The CDR3 reads CASSPDRYSYEQYF. CDR3 DNA: TGTGCCAGCAGCCCCGACAGGTACTCCTACGAGCAGTACTTC.

This clonotype occurred a few times. The J gene is TRBJ1-4, the V gene TRBV4-3; unclear D gene. Trimming shortened V by 0 bases and J by 0 bases, and 11 bases separated the two germline ends. The CDR3 consists of 17 residues. The V gene's germline CDR1 is LGHNA and CDR2 YSLEER. CDR3 sequence: CASSQDYKDATNEKLFF. CDR3 coding DNA: TGCGCCAGCAGCCAAGATTATAAGGACGCAACTAATGAAAAACTGTTTTTT.

The V call is TRBV10-3, the J call TRBJ2-4; D unclear. Germline V gene data show CDR1 as ENHRY and CDR2 as SYGVKD. The CDR3 is 16 amino acids. V was pared by 0 bases and J by 0 bases, with 9 bases between. CDR3 amino acids: CAISESKALAKNIQYF. CDR3 DNA sequence: TGTGCCATCAGTGAGTCGAAGGCATTAGCCAAAAACATTCAGTACTTC.

The rearrangement links TRBV29-1 to TRBJ1-1; 8 nucleotides align to TRBD1. CDR3 length: 12 amino acids. Germline V gene sequence: CDR1 SQVTM, CDR2 ANQGSEA. This CDR3 reads CTGQGPRAEAFF. CDR3 DNA: TGCACCGGACAGGGTCCGCGGGCTGAAGCTTTCTTT. Variable domain in full (rest from reference TRBV29-1 and TRBJ1-1): SAVISQKPSRDICQRGTSLTIQCQVDSQVTMMFWYRQQPGQSLTLIATANQGSEATYESGFVIDKFPISRPNLTFSTLTVSNMSPEDSSIYLCTGQGPRAEAFFGQGTRLTVV.

This clonotype was seen more than once but under ten times. This rearrangement joins TRBV18 to TRBJ2-1, with D perhaps TRBD1 (5 bases). CDR1 KGHSH and CDR2 LQKENI come from the germline V gene. V lost 3 bases, J lost 5 bases, and 11 bases lay in between. The CDR3 sequence is 14 residues long. CDR3 residues: CASSPQGWDNEQFF. In nucleotides, the CDR3 is TGTGCCAGCTCACCCCAGGGTTGGGACAATGAGCAGTTCTTC.

The chain combines TRBV6-2 or TRBV6-3 with TRBJ1-1, with 8 positions matching TRBD1. CDR3 length equals 14 residues. V dropped 6 bases and J dropped 1; count of bases not matched to a gene: 4. Germline lookup yields CDR1 MNHEY and CDR2 SVGEGT. The CDR3 DNA follows: TGTGCCAGCAGAACCGGACAGGGGAACACTGAAGCTTTCTTT. This gives the protein CASRTGQGNTEAFF.

This clonotype has just a few counts. This rearrangement joins TRBV7-9 to TRBJ1-4; the D gene is possibly TRBD1 (5 bases). Germline V gene data show CDR1 as SEHNR and CDR2 as FQNEAQ (reference sequence). The CDR3 spans 14 residues. V was shortened by 5 bases and J by 5 bases, with 12 bases between the two germline ends. This CDR3 reads CASSRGSRNEKLFF. The CDR3 nucleotides read TGTGCCAGCAGCCGGGGGTCGAGAAATGAAAAACTGTTTTTT.

This clonotype has only a few counts. The chain recombines TRBV7-3 with TRBJ2-5; 7 bases are a match to TRBD2. Germline CDR1 SGHTA, CDR2 FQGTGA. V lost 3 bases and J lost 2; bases outside the gene matches: 3. This CDR3 is 14 amino acids long. The CDR3 loop reads CASSFSAGQETQYF. DNA of the CDR3: TGTGCCAGCAGCTTCTCAGCGGGACAAGAGACCCAGTACTTC.

The rearrangement uses TRBV20-1 and TRBJ2-4; no reliable D call. The CDR3 has 16 residues. V dropped 3 bases and J dropped 1 base, with 16 bases sitting between them. Germline CDR1 reads DFQATT; CDR2 reads SNEGSKA (reference sequence). CDR3 coding DNA: TGCAGTGCTAGCTTGATGAGTTTGTCGGCCAAAAACATTCAGTACTTC. This sequence encodes CSASLMSLSAKNIQYF.

V is TRBV6-2 or TRBV6-3 and J is TRBJ2-5; no clear D gene. Germline-derived CDR1 and CDR2 are MNHEY and SVGEGT. V lost 4 bases, J lost 4 bases, and 7 bases lay in between. This CDR3 is 12 amino acids long. CDR3 sequence (DNA): TGTGCCAGCAGTTTCGCTCGAGAGACCCAGTACTTC. The encoded protein is CASSFARETQYF.

V gene TRBV2 combines with J gene TRBJ2-3, with unresolved D. Germline V gives CDR1 SNHLY, CDR2 FYNNEI. The CDR3 contains 13 residues. Trimming left V 9 bases short and J 2 bases short, with 12 bases between. The CDR3 loop reads CARAGTSTDTQYF. The DNA for the CDR3 is TGTGCCAGGGCCGGAACCTCCACAGATACGCAGTATTTT.

This clonotype appeared many times. This rearrangement joins TRBV10-3 to TRBJ2-5, with a tentative D call TRBD1 (5 bases). Trimming took 2 bases from V and 4 from J, leaving 11 bases between them. This CDR3 region has 14 residues. The germline V gene has CDR1 ENHRY and CDR2 SYGVKD. Here the CDR3 DNA reads TGTGCCATCAGTGAGGGGTCAAGGGGAGAGACCCAGTACTTC. Translated, it gives CAISEGSRGETQYF.

The rearrangement links TRBV6-5 to TRBJ1-1, with TRBD1 identical over 7 bases. The length of the CDR3 is 15 residues. Germline trimming cut 2 bases from V and 1 base from J; bases unmatched to any gene: 4. The germline CDR1 and CDR2 sequences are MNHEY and SVGAGI. The CDR3 bases are TGTGCCAGCAGTTACGCGGGACAGCAGAACACTGAAGCTTTCTTT. Encoded protein: CASSYAGQQNTEAFF.

This clonotype has just a few counts. The V and J genes are TRBV7-2 and TRBJ2-3; 12 bases line up with TRBD1. Germline-derived CDR1 and CDR2 are SGHTA and FQGNSA. After removal of 8 bases from V and 6 bases from J, the junction contained 3 bases not matched to a gene. This CDR3 comprises 13 residues. The CDR3 is CASGDRGLDTQYF. CDR3 sequence (DNA): TGTGCCAGCGGGGACAGGGGGCTTGATACGCAGTATTTT.

This chain uses TRBV19 with TRBJ1-5, with 11 nucleotides matching TRBD1. V shed 9 bases and J 7 bases; nucleotides not matched to a gene: 5. Germline V gene sequence: CDR1 LNHDA, CDR2 SQIVND (reference sequence). The CDR3 covers 13 residues. This chain's CDR3 is CASQGQGEQPQHF. The CDR3 DNA follows: TGTGCCAGCCAGGGACAGGGGGAACAGCCCCAGCATTTT.

The genes are TRBV20-1 and TRBJ1-1; D may be TRBD1 (5 bases). This CDR3 has 12 amino acids. Trimming stripped 0 bases from V and 8 bases from J, with 10 bases between. Germline V CDR1 and CDR2: DFQATT, SNEGSKA (reference sequence). CDR3 amino acids: CSARDRAGEAFF. Written as DNA, the CDR3 is TGCAGTGCTAGAGATCGGGCAGGGGAAGCTTTCTTT.

The V gene is TRBV20-1, the J gene TRBJ1-1, with unresolved D. The CDR3 runs to 16 residues. Looked up from germline, CDR1 is DFQATT and CDR2 is SNEGSKA (reference sequence). Trimming removed 0 bases at V and 1 base at J, with 15 bases between. The CDR3 nucleotides read TGCAGTGCTAGAGACCATCCGTCGGGCCCGAACACTGAAGCTTTCTTT. Protein sequence: CSARDHPSGPNTEAFF.

This clonotype has only a few counts. J is TRBJ2-1 and V is TRBV7-2; the D is unclear. Germline assignment: CDR1 SGHTA and CDR2 FQGNSA. The CDR3 is 14 amino acids. Trimming left V 0 bases short and J 5 bases short, with 8 bases between. In nucleotides, the CDR3 is TGTGCCAGCAGCTTAGCAAGTCGCCACAATGAGCAGTTCTTC. It encodes CASSLASRHNEQFF.

This rearrangement joins TRBV20-1 to TRBJ2-7, with no clear D. Germline V gene sequence: CDR1 DFQATT, CDR2 SNEGSKA (reference sequence). CDR3 length equals 12 residues. Trimming left V 6 bases short and J 7 bases short, with 16 bases between. The CDR3 region has the DNA TGCAGTGCCGTGTCCCCCGTAGGGGAGCAGTACTTC. Its protein product is CSAVSPVGEQYF.